This T cell receptor (beta chain) emerged from a study of shared clonotypes between healthy human individuals. Study-wide context: A donor's plate count was three for CD4 naive and three for CD4 memory; CD8 naive had two and CD8 memory one.

In the study's own analysis: Because ImmunoSEQ provided only junction sequences with no quality scores, the filtering differed. Only in-frame clones appear in the TCRdb table, and some are missing; sequencing was by immunoSEQ multiplex PCR. V and J calls and clone size come straight from that table; D and trimming were deduced from the DNA. This table has about 990,000 clones, approximately 78% appearing once. Study-wide results and caveats: A limitation of the genetic and exposure-history diversity represented arose from few donors. The four-donor shared clonotypes exceeded non-shared clonotypes in generation probability, with non-shared ones scoring lower.

About this clone: Its antigen is unidentified.

The germline CDR1 and CDR2 sequences are ENHRY and SYGVKD. CDR3 length: 17 residues. Trimming pared 6 bases from V and 1 base from J, leaving 18 bases between. The V and J genes are TRBV10-3 and TRBJ2-2; D assignment may be TRBD1 or TRBD2 (5 bases each). What was sequenced was memory CD4+ T cells from PBMCs. Specified subset: CD45RA-negative fraction. The clonotype comes from a man between 18 and 29 years old in good health. Some clones in this sample may be carry-over from other donors' samples. The DNA of the CDR3 is TGTGCCATCAGCAACACGTTGGGGGTTGGGAACACCGGGGAGCTGTTTTTT. This gives the protein CAISNTLGVGNTGELFF.